This TCR beta chain was sequenced in a study of blood T cell repertoires in COVID-19. The germline gives CDR1 SGHRS, CDR2 YFSETQ. The V end was cut by 0 bases, the J end by 4 bases, with 10 bases between. The CDR3 is made up of 14 amino acids. Some clones are missing from TCRdb's copy, which holds only in-frame ones; the method was immunoSEQ multiplex PCR. Here the sample spans 150,000 to 200,000 clones, 85% to 90% being singletons. The specimen sequenced was peripheral blood. This clonotype was sampled from a man aged 40-50 years with active or convalescent COVID-19. V gene TRBV5-1 combines with J gene TRBJ1-2, with D unresolved. This CDR3 is CASSLDGVGYGYTF. The CDR3 DNA follows: TGCGCCAGCAGCTTGGACGGGGTAGGCTATGGCTACACCTTC.